The source of this T cell receptor beta chain is a study of CXCR3 chemokines and chemotherapy response in bladder cancer (dated by TCRdb to the early 2020s). For context, the study as a whole: Whether chemotherapy response in human bladder cancer was predicted by intratumoral CXCR3 chemokine system activity was examined in the study.

Counted from cysteine to phenylalanine, this CDR3 has 16 amino acids. Here the CDR3 DNA is all that survives: 48 bases in frame from base 1. CDR1 and CDR2 are drawn from the germline V gene (reference sequence): LNHDA, SQIVND. Trimming takes 1 base from V and 3 bases from J, and the germline ends sit 13 bases apart. Library preparation was by PCR. These reads were obtained on an Illumina HiSeq 2500. Through fastp at Q25 and MiXCR, TCRdb rebuilt clones from the public reads, retaining in-frame beta chains. One record per CDR3 amino acid sequence lists the most common genes and DNA. In this sample the table shows 2,300 or so distinct CDR3 sequences, 6.5% to 8% of which occur a single time. Of the sample, about 32% is held by the ten largest clones. As a fraction of the sample, this clonotype is medium-sized (0.01 to 0.1%). Its binding antigen is unknown. No base qualities exist here, and no much larger clone lies one base off it.

The sample was gathered from a patient whose treatment included neoadjuvant chemotherapy. The rearrangement combines TRBV19 with TRBJ1-5; a tentative D call is TRBD1 (5 bases match). This TCR was recovered from a human donor with bladder cancer that responded to neoadjuvant chemotherapy. The nucleotide sequence reads as follows: TGTGCCAGTAGTATAGTAGGGACGGCAAACAATCAGCCCCAGCATTTT. Its product reads: CASSIVGTANNQPQHF.